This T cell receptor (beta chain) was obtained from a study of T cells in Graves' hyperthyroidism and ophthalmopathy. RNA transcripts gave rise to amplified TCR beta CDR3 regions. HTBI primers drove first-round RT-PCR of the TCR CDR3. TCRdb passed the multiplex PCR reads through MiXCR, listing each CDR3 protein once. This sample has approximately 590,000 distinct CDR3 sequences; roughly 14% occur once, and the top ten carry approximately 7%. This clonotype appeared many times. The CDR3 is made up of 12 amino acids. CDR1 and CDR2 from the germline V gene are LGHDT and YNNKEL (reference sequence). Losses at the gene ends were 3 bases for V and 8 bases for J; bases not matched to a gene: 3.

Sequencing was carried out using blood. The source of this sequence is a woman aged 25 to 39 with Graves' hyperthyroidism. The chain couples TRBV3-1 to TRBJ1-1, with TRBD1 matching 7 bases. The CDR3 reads CASSQGQLEAFF. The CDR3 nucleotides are TGTGCCAGCAGCCAGGGACAGCTCGAAGCTTTCTTT.